These 26 T cell receptor beta chains originate from one sample sequenced in a study of cytomegalovirus exposure and HLA in healthy donors (TCRdb year 2017). Preparation of the library involved the immunoSEQ multiplex PCR assay. The multiplex PCR relied on a mix of 60 forward primers for TCR Vbeta segments and 13 reverse primers for TCR Jbeta segments. Entries here come from immuneACCESS through TCRdb and include only in-frame sequences with V and J called. Some clones fail to appear in such tables; in the studies checked, an unresolved V gene covers under half of the shortfall, and the cause of the remainder is unknown. Here the sample has around 200,000 clones; under 80% occur a single time. The ten biggest clones cover 4.5% to 5.5% of the sample. The sample was PBMCs. The source of these receptors is a man aged 30 to 45 in good health and CMV-seropositive.

The chain carries TRBV7-2 and TRBJ2-3; D is unclear. From germline, CDR1 is SGHTA and CDR2 FQGNSA. The CDR3 extends over 11 amino acids. Trimming took 5 bases from V and 4 from J, leaving 4 bases between them. The CDR3 protein is CASSLPDTQYF. The DNA for the CDR3 is TGTGCCAGCAGCCTTCCAGATACGCAGTATTTT.

The chain recombines TRBV5-1 with TRBJ1-2; 9 bases are a match to TRBD1. CDR1 SGHRS and CDR2 YFSETQ come from the germline V gene. V shed 7 bases and J 7 bases; nucleotides not matched to a gene: 5. The CDR3 length is 12 residues. The CDR3 region has the DNA TGCGCCAGCCAGACAGGGGGAGGTGGCTACACCTTC. Residues: CASQTGGGGYTF.

The chain carries TRBV5-4 and TRBJ1-2; no clear D gene. The length of the CDR3 is 13 residues. Germline values: CDR1 SGHNT, CDR2 YYREEE (reference sequence). V was clipped by 0 bases and J by 4 bases, with 7 bases between them. The CDR3 DNA reads TGTGCCAGCAGCTTGGCCCCCTCCTATGGCTACACCTTC. This gives the protein CASSLAPSYGYTF.

This clone was seen just once. The gene calls are TRBV7-2 and TRBJ1-6, with D maybe TRBD1 (6 bases). The V gene's germline CDR1 is SGHTA and CDR2 FQGNSA. V was cut by 0 bases and J by 8 bases, with 11 bases left in between. This CDR3 contains 15 residues. CDR3 sequence (DNA): TGTGCCAGCAGCTTAGCCCAGGGGATGCATTCACCCCTCCACTTT. Translating it yields CASSLAQGMHSPLHF.

The rearrangement joins TRBV6-1 to TRBJ2-5; 13 bases are shared with TRBD2. TRBJ2-7 explains the end of the DNA better; the J call may be wrong. The germline V gene encodes CDR1 MNHNS and CDR2 SASEGT. This CDR3 has 15 amino acids. CDR3 DNA: TGTGCCAGGAGAGGACTAGCGGGGGCCAGGGACGAGCAGTACTTC. This gives the protein CARRGLAGARDEQYF.

This rearrangement joins TRBV19 to TRBJ1-1, with D perhaps matching TRBD1 (5 bases). V was trimmed by 7 bases and J by 1 base, leaving 10 bases between them. The CDR3 has 13 residues. Germline V lookup: CDR1 LNHDA, CDR2 SQIVND (reference sequence). In DNA, the CDR3 is TGTGCCAGTAAGCCGGGGGGGAACACTGAAGCTTTCTTT. It specifies CASKPGGNTEAFF.

The V gene is TRBV30, the J gene TRBJ2-7, with 7 bases that match TRBD1. J gave up 2 bases and V 4 bases, and 11 bases lay outside the gene matches. The CDR3 loop spans 15 amino acids. Per germline, CDR1 GTSNPN and CDR2 SVGIG (reference sequence). CDR3 sequence (DNA): TGTGCCTGGACCTCCCCCGGGCAGGGGGCCTACGAGCAGTACTTC. This sequence encodes CAWTSPGQGAYEQYF.

The V call is TRBV7-9, the J call TRBJ2-7, with 8 bases identical to TRBD2. The ends lost 3 bases at V and 0 bases at J; junction bases unmatched: 10. This CDR3 contains 17 residues. Looked up from germline, CDR1 is SEHNR and CDR2 is FQNEAQ (reference sequence). CDR3 DNA sequence: TGTGCCAGCAGCTTCGAGGCTAGCGGGTACAACTCCTACGAGCAGTACTTC. Translation: CASSFEASGYNSYEQYF.

The chain combines TRBV9 with TRBJ2-5; D is unclear. Trimming removed 4 bases at V and 3 bases at J, with 7 bases between. Germline V CDR1 and CDR2: SGDLS, YYNGEE. This CDR3 has 12 residues. This CDR3 is CASSTKEETQYF. The CDR3 DNA sequence: TGTGCCAGCAGCACAAAAGAAGAGACCCAGTACTTC.

Concerning this clone: Other DNA sequences within the sample encode an identical CDR3. CDR3 DNA: TGTGCCAGCAGCTTAGGCGGTGGGAACACCGGGGAGCTGTTTTTT. It specifies CASSLGGGNTGELFF. The V call is TRBV11-3, the J call TRBJ2-2; D call uncertain. Germline CDR1 reads SGHNT; CDR2 reads YENEEA. CDR3 length equals 15 residues. Trimming stripped 1 base from V and 1 base from J, with 7 bases between.

This chain connects TRBV4-3 to TRBJ2-3; 9 nucleotides match TRBD2. The junction had 8 bases not matched to a gene; V was cut back by 4 bases and J by 6 bases. Germline V lookup: CDR1 LGHNA, CDR2 YSLEER. The CDR3 length is 15 residues. CDR3 in amino acids: CASSLNSGGWDTQYF. In nucleotides, the CDR3 is TGCGCCAGCAGCCTAAATAGCGGGGGCTGGGATACGCAGTATTTT.

The chain uses TRBV7-2 and TRBJ1-1; possible D gene TRBD1, 6 bases. Germline CDR1 is SGHTA and CDR2 is FQGNSA. Trimming left V 3 bases short and J 1 base short, with 12 bases between. This CDR3 region has 15 residues. The CDR3 bases are TGTGCCAGCAGCTTCTCGGGACACAGGAACACTGAAGCTTTCTTT. This codes for CASSFSGHRNTEAFF.

The chain couples TRBV2 to TRBJ2-5, with TRBD2 matching over 14 bases. This CDR3 has 16 amino acids. Germline assignment: CDR1 SNHLY and CDR2 FYNNEI. V lost 4 bases, J lost 1 base, and 2 bases stayed unmatched. The CDR3 protein is CASSGGLAGAQETQYF. The DNA of the CDR3 is TGTGCCAGCAGTGGGGGACTAGCGGGGGCCCAAGAGACCCAGTACTTC.

The CDR3 sequence: CASSFRTGSAYEQYF. CDR3 nucleotides: TGTGCCAGCAGCTTTCGGACGGGAAGTGCCTACGAGCAGTACTTC. The chain carries TRBV5-8 and TRBJ2-5, with D perhaps TRBD2 (5 bases). The DNA end is more similar to TRBJ2-7, so the J call may be wrong. This CDR3 region has 15 residues. CDR1 is SGHTS, CDR2 YDEGEE, per germline.

This clone occurred a few times. J is TRBJ1-3 and V is TRBV4-3, with 8 bases aligning to TRBD1. The germline V gene has CDR1 LGHNA and CDR2 YSLEER. The CDR3 has 15 residues. The junction had 10 bases not matched to a gene; V was cut back by 4 bases and J by 8 bases. The CDR3 DNA follows: TGCGCCAGCAGCCGCGTGACAGGGGATATAGACACCATATATTTT. Protein: CASSRVTGDIDTIYF.

This clone showed up just a few times. V is TRBV7-2 and J is TRBJ2-1; no firm D call. V was cut by 4 bases and J by 2 bases, with 12 bases left in between. From germline, CDR1 is SGHTA and CDR2 FQGNSA. The CDR3 is made up of 15 amino acids. The CDR3 DNA sequence: TGTGCCAGCAGCTCTGTTAGTAACCCCTACAATGAGCAGTTCTTC. Its translation is CASSSVSNPYNEQFF.

The rearrangement links TRBV29-1 to TRBJ2-5, with 7 bases fitting TRBD1. The germline V gene has CDR1 SQVTM and CDR2 ANQGSEA. The CDR3 sequence is 14 residues long. Trimming cost V 3 bases and J 1 base; bases outside gene matches: 5. The CDR3 loop reads CSVDAQGFQETQYF. The CDR3 nucleotides are TGCAGCGTTGACGCACAGGGGTTCCAAGAGACCCAGTACTTC.

This chain connects TRBV29-1 to TRBJ2-5, with D possibly being TRBD1 (6 bases). The CDR3 runs 12 residues. V was trimmed by 4 bases and J by 5 bases, leaving 11 bases between them. CDR1 is SQVTM and CDR2 is ANQGSEA in the germline V gene. The CDR3 DNA sequence: TGCAGCGTTGGGGGGCGGTCGGAGACCCAGTACTTC. It codes for CSVGGRSETQYF.

V usage is TRBV30 and J usage is TRBJ1-1, with D perhaps TRBD1 (5 bases). Germline V gene data show CDR1 as GTSNPN and CDR2 as SVGIG (reference sequence). This CDR3 spans 11 amino acids. V was pared by 0 bases and J by 7 bases, with 6 bases between. This chain's CDR3 is CAWSVTGEAFF. The CDR3 DNA reads as TGTGCCTGGAGTGTTACAGGTGAAGCTTTCTTT.

This rearrangement joins TRBV27 to TRBJ1-5; D remains ambiguous. The CDR3 is 17 amino acids. Per the germline V gene, CDR1 is MNHEY and CDR2 is SMNVEV (reference sequence). V was pared by 4 bases and J by 0 bases, with 16 bases between. CDR3 in DNA: TGTGCCAGCAGTTGGGAGCCCCCGGCTTATAGCAATCAGCCCCAGCATTTT. Protein product: CASSWEPPAYSNQPQHF.

The chain is built from TRBV7-2 and TRBJ2-1; TRBD2 matches 8 bases. From germline, CDR1 is SGHTA and CDR2 FQGNSA. CDR3 length: 17 amino acids. V gave up 8 bases and J gave up 8 bases; unmatched junction bases: 20. The CDR3 here is CASSIRWSGGSPHEQFF. The DNA of the CDR3 is TGTGCCAGCTCCATTAGGTGGTCGGGAGGGTCGCCCCATGAGCAGTTCTTC.

This clone was found many times. The rearrangement joins TRBV20-1 to TRBJ2-1, with D perhaps TRBD2 (5 bases). Germline CDR1 reads DFQATT; CDR2 reads SNEGSKA (reference sequence). The V and J ends lost 8 bases and 12 bases respectively, with 14 bases between them. This CDR3 contains 10 residues. The CDR3 loop is CSPGPGGQFF. CDR3 nucleotide sequence: TGCAGTCCCGGACCCGGAGGGCAGTTCTTC.

The V call is TRBV10-3, the J call TRBJ2-3, with a weak D call TRBD1 (7 bases). The V end was cut by 3 bases, the J end by 6 bases, with 19 bases between. Germline V gives CDR1 ENHRY, CDR2 SYGVKD. The CDR3 has 16 residues. The CDR3 DNA sequence: TGTGCCATCAGTGAAGGTAGCGGACAGGACTGGGATACGCAGTATTTT. Translating it yields CAISEGSGQDWDTQYF.

This clone showed up just once. The chain couples TRBV6-5 to TRBJ2-3; 14 positions agree with TRBD2. Germline V gene sequence: CDR1 MNHEY, CDR2 SVGAGI. CDR3 length: 14 residues. V shed 8 bases, J shed 8 bases, and the junction held 6 bases outside the gene matches. The CDR3 here is CASQTSGGATTQYF. The CDR3 DNA follows: TGTGCCAGCCAGACTAGCGGGGGGGCAACTACGCAGTATTTT.

The chain links TRBV4-3 to TRBJ1-2, with 10 bases matching TRBD1. The CDR3 extends over 15 amino acids. V was clipped by 1 base and J by 5 bases; unmatched bases: 4. Per germline, CDR1 LGHNA and CDR2 YSLEER. The CDR3 bases are TGCGCCAGCAGCCAAGGACAGGGGGCTGGGTATGGCTACACCTTC. Its translation is CASSQGQGAGYGYTF.

The gene calls are TRBV19 and TRBJ2-1; weak D call: TRBD1 (6 bases). This CDR3 contains 15 residues. In germline, CDR1 is LNHDA, CDR2 SQIVND (reference sequence). V was pared by 0 bases and J by 10 bases, with 16 bases between. The CDR3 is CASSIDRAGATEQFF. CDR3 in DNA: TGTGCCAGTAGTATAGATCGGGCAGGGGCTACCGAGCAGTTCTTC. Full variable domain (outside the CDR3, taken from reference TRBV19 and TRBJ2-1): DGGITQSPKYLFRKEGQNVTLSCEQNLNHDAMYWYRQDPGQGLRLIYYSQIVNDFQKGDIAEGYSVSREKKESFPLTVTSAQKNPTAFYLCASSIDRAGATEQFFGPGTRLTVL.